This TCR beta chain was documented in a study of T cells in Graves' hyperthyroidism and ophthalmopathy. This clonotype was detected ten times or more. Researchers amplified the TCR beta CDR3 regions from RNA transcripts. The HTBI primer set drove a first-round RT-PCR of the TCR CDR3. TCRdb re-called the multiplex PCR reads through MiXCR, storing one row per CDR3 protein. This table holds hundreds of thousands of distinct CDR3 sequences, approximately 16% found once. This CDR3 contains 14 residues. Germline assignment: CDR1 SGHAT and CDR2 FQNNGV. The trim removed 2 bases at V and 5 bases at J, leaving 5 bases unmatched.

The V gene is TRBV11-2, the J gene TRBJ2-5, with 7 bases matching TRBD2. The sequenced material came from blood. The receptor was derived from a woman aged 18-29 years with Graves' hyperthyroidism. The CDR3 DNA is TGTGCCAGCAGCTTACGGGGGGTTCGCGAGACCCAGTACTTC. Its translation is CASSLRGVRETQYF.